This T cell receptor beta chain was identified in a study of blood T cells in healthy people across ages. The study's findings and limits: Strongly correlated with naive T cell percentage was TCR beta diversity. Age brought a roughly linear fall in TCR beta diversity measured per million T cells.

Drawn from each donor were about 9 milliliters of peripheral blood. This CDR3 is 16 amino acids long. The J segment lost 2 bases and the V segment lost 1 base, leaving 3 bases of the junction unmatched. CDR1 and CDR2 from the germline V gene are SGHTA and FQGNSA. The authors ran a second PCR of roughly 6 to 12 cycles using a sample-barcoded 5' primer and a J-beta primer mix. From the 5' RACE reads, TCRdb called clonotypes with MiXCR, one entry per CDR3 protein. The repertoire consists of over 1,500,000 distinct CDR3 sequences, with about 50% occurring once and the leading ten covering approximately 2.1%. Note on this clonotype: Antigen unknown.

The sequence derives from a woman aged 40 to 49 in good health. The chain has TRBV7-2 and TRBJ2-5; 11 nucleotides line up with TRBD2. Material for sequencing was blood. Written as DNA, the CDR3 is TGTGCCAGCAGCTTAGGACTAGCGGGGCGTCAAGAGACCCAGTACTTC. Translating it yields CASSLGLAGRQETQYF. The full variable domain, completed using reference TRBV7-2 and TRBJ2-5, is GAGVSQSPSNKVTEKGKDVELRCDPISGHTALYWYRQSLGQGLEFLIYFQGNSAPDKSGLPSDRFSAERTGGSVSTLTIQRTQQEDSAVYLCASSLGLAGRQETQYFGPGTRLLVL.